The clone carrying this TCR beta chain has a single count. This specimen belongs to a study of shared clonotypes between healthy human individuals. Libraries were prepared by immunoSEQ multiplex PCR; TCRdb keeps only in-frame clonotypes and omits some of them. This sample yields about 2 million clones, of which approximately 94% are seen a single time; 0.85% to 1.3% belongs to the top ten. Naive CD8 cells lacked CD45RO, underwent positive selection for CCR7 and left out terminally differentiated effector memory CD45RA+ cells. This CDR3 has 15 residues. V trimming: 7 bases; J trimming: 4 bases; junction bases outside the gene matches: 6. Germline V gene sequence: CDR1 SEHNR, CDR2 FQNEAQ (reference sequence).

The source is a man between 18 and 35 years old in good health. V and J are TRBV7-9 and TRBJ2-3; 12 bases agree with TRBD2. The sequenced sample consisted of naive CD8+ T cells sorted from blood. CDR3 DNA: TGTGCCAGCATCACTAGCGGGGGGAAGTCAGATACGCAGTATTTT. Translation: CASITSGGKSDTQYF.